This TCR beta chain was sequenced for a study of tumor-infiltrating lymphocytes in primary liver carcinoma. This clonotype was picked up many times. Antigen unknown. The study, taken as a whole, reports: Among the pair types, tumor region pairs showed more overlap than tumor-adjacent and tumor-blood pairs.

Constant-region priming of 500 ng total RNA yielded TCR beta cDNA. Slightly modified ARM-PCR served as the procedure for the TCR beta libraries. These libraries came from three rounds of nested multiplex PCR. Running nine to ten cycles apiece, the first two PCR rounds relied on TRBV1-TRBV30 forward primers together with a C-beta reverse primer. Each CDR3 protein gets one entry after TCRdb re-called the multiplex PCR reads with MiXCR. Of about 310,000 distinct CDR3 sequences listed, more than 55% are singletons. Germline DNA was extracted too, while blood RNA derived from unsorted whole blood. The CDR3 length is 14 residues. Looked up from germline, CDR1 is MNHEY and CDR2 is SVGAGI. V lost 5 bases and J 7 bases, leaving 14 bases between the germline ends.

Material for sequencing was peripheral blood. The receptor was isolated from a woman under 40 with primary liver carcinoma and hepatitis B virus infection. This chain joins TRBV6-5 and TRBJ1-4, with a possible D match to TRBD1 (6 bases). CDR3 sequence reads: CASSTGILGEKLFF. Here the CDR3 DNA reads TGTGCCAGCAGTACAGGGATACTGGGTGAAAAACTGTTTTTT.